The TCR beta chain described here comes from a study of Graves' ophthalmopathy and Graves' hyperthyroidism (dated by TCRdb to about 2018). Background on the whole study: Peripheral blood was collected at initial diagnosis, prior to any treatment. To tell Graves' ophthalmopathy apart from Graves' hyperthyroidism, and to predict which patients would progress to ophthalmopathy, the study relied on TCR beta repertoire signatures. In total, over 130 blood samples were TCR-sequenced: some 40 ophthalmopathy, approximately 75 hyperthyroidism and approximately 17 hyperthyroidism-to-ophthalmopathy patients. To explore V-J signatures that distinguish ophthalmopathy from hyperthyroidism, a discovery set of about a hundred patients was enrolled, made up of over 40 with ophthalmopathy and 55 to 65 with stable hyperthyroidism. For independent validation, a separate cohort was made up of about 18 hyperthyroidism patients plus 17 patients who later progressed from hyperthyroidism to ophthalmopathy. In six hyperthyroidism patients, T-cell repertoires of thyroid tissue and blood were compared. Following sampling, methimazole starting at 30 mg daily was administered to hyperthyroidism patients, and high-dose intravenous methylprednisolone was administered to ophthalmopathy patients. The 75 to 100 discovery patients were randomly split 7:3 into training and test sets. Overall study results and their limits: Sample size was not predetermined statistically, and investigators were not blinded to group allocation. In validation, the model predicted ophthalmopathy progression with about 64% sensitivity and less than 80% specificity; fewer than 15 predicted patients were CT-confirmed with GO in a median of around 6 months. Most expanded thyroid clonotypes with a frequency above 0.001 also appeared in blood, which suggests that blood repertoires may reflect the immune response in the thyroid. Ophthalmopathy was separated from stable hyperthyroidism by the 13-signature model with more than 85% sensitivity and around 81% specificity in cross-validation and with 80%/75% in the test set.

Ophthalmopathy patients had moderately to severely active disease, Clinical Activity Score of at least 3, NOSPECS grade of at least 4, and disease duration under 3 months. Patients were excluded if they had other autoimmune diseases, uncontrolled infections, pregnancy or lactation. Clinical symptoms, serum thyroxine, TRAb, thyroid ultrasound and orbital computed tomography were used for diagnosis. PBMCs were isolated from 10 ml of fresh peripheral blood by Ficoll-Paque density gradient centrifugation. Total RNA was extracted using Trizol reagent, and RNA quality was checked on an Agilent 2100 Bioanalyzer. This clonotype was seen many times. This clone's antigen is unknown. Per-nucleotide qualities are absent, and no much larger clonotype sits a single base away. The germline V gene (reference sequence) gives CDR1 as LNHNV and CDR2 as YYDKDF. The CDR3 goes from the cysteine to the phenylalanine over 12 residues. The entry retains the CDR3 DNA only, 36 bases that are in frame from base 1. Trimming accounts for 5 bases at V and 4 bases at J, while the number of junction bases matched to no gene is 2.

TCR beta CDR3 regions were amplified from RNA transcripts for repertoire sequencing. The first round was an RT-PCR using HTBI primers with the Qiagen OneStep RT-PCR kit, and this first round was followed by a second-round multiplex PCR, then size selection and purification. Libraries were sequenced on an Illumina HiSeq2000 using paired-end 100 bp reads. The source study handled its data this way. SOAPnuke was used to process the reads, throwing out any read that had adapters, had uncalled bases, had a mean Phred below 15, or lacked an exact constant-primer or identifier match. High-quality paired reads were merged with COPE v1.2.5. Unique nucleotide sequences were defined as clonotypes and aligned to IMGT TRB V, D and J references using MiTCR v1.1. The analysis was limited to V-J combinations with a frequency above 0.0001, which together covered 99% to 99.2% of the repertoires. For each V-J combination, a TCR clonal expansion and chaos score was defined as the ratio of F50 clonal expansion to chaos observed in the TCRdist matrix. Welch's t-statistics and random forest were used to reduce features to about a dozen V-J combinations, which were fed into a naive Bayes classifier. The Morisita-Horn index was used to measure how similar the thyroid and blood repertoires were. Using fastp at Q25 and MiXCR, TCRdb reprocessed the public reads and kept productive beta chains. Each entry is one CDR3 protein sequence, shown with its most common DNA and genes. The V and J calls shown here were made by TCRdb, not taken from the authors' results. Across this sample there are hundreds of thousands of distinct CDR3 sequences, with under 15% seen only once. Of the sample, more than 8.5% falls within the top ten clones.

The rearrangement combines TRBV15 with TRBJ2-7; 7 middle bases align to TRBD1. Sequences were obtained from blood. This TCR was sampled from a young woman with Graves' ophthalmopathy. Donor details come from another sample of the same person, matched by shared clones. The CDR3 loop reads CATSYRGYEQYF. The DNA reads as follows: TGTGCCACCAGCTACAGGGGATACGAGCAGTACTTC.